This T cell receptor (beta chain) came from a study of OX40 agonist ivuxolimab in advanced cancers. As for the study more broadly: Ivuxolimab, which targeted the costimulatory receptor OX40 (CD134), was an agonistic, fully human IgG2 monoclonal antibody. Intravenous ivuxolimab was administered to patients every 2 weeks at six dose levels: 0.01, 0.1, 0.3, 1.5, 3 and 10 mg/kg. Of the approximately 54 dose-escalation patients, hepatocellular carcinoma was present in roughly 19, melanoma in around 15, renal cell carcinoma in 9 and head and neck cancer in 9. A male proportion of 75% to 85% and a mean age of 60 years, ranging from 23 to 79, were recorded for the dose-escalation cohort. Patients were allowed to have had prior anti-PD-1, anti-PD-L1 or anti-CTLA-4 therapy, and approximately 37% of the dose-escalation patients had been treated with checkpoint inhibitors. Partial responses occurred in three dose-escalation patients, of whom one had hepatocellular carcinoma and two had cutaneous melanoma. The point of sequencing TCRbeta in the periphery was to test whether ivuxolimab changed TCR sequence diversity and drove clonal T-cell expansion. The paper covers the monotherapy dose-escalation part of the phase I ivuxolimab trial, which included N of about 56 patients. Here is what the overall study found, with its caveats: Clonal expansion of both CD4+ and CD8+ blood T cells was observed from baseline to week 6 at doses 0.1 to 3.0 mg/kg. After ivuxolimab, expanded clones were on average more numerous among CD8+ T cells than among CD4+ T cells. Low levels of normalized T-cell clonal expansion were also seen in some nonresponding patients. Partial responders in the 0.1-3.0 mg/kg groups had among the lowest normalized peripheral clonal expansion, especially among CD8+ T cells. The antigen specificity of the peripheral T cells that underwent clonal expansion was not determined.

In its sample, this clone was seen once. It has no known antigen specificity. No quality values exist for individual bases; no much larger clone is one base distant. Patients with autoimmune disease history or receiving systemic immunosuppression were excluded from the trial. Peripheral blood for TCR sequencing was collected from all dose cohorts at baseline, on cycle 4 day 1, and on cycle 7 day 1. Samples came from an open-label, multicenter, first-in-human phase I dose-escalation trial of ivuxolimab. Adults with locally advanced or metastatic melanoma, renal cell carcinoma, hepatocellular carcinoma or head and neck squamous cell carcinoma were enrolled in the trial. CD4+ and CD8+ T cells were sorted separately from peripheral blood before TCR sequencing. Genomic DNA was extracted from sorted cells for sequencing of the TCRbeta CDR3 region. The immunoSEQ Assay was used for sequencing of TCRbeta CDR3 regions. In its TCRdb copy, this immuneACCESS table keeps in-frame sequences only and misses some clones. Where compared with another copy, unresolved V genes explain less than half of these, and the others have no known cause. This sample has about 73,000 clones in its table, and roughly nine tenths of those were observed once. Of the sample, roughly 9.7% falls within the top ten clones.

Inclusive of the bounding cysteine and phenylalanine, the CDR3 is 15 residues long. The sequence is cut down to CDR3 DNA, 45 bases in frame from base 1. As encoded in the germline V gene, CDR1 is MNHEY while CDR2 is SVGAGI. Trimming takes 6 bases from V and 0 bases from J, and the germline ends sit 13 bases apart. The V and J segments used are TRBV6-5 and TRBJ2-3; a weak D assignment points to TRBD2 (5 bases agree). This sequence was found in an adult with an advanced solid tumor such as melanoma, head and neck, liver or kidney cancer. Sequenced here: CD4+ or CD8+ T cells sorted from blood, sampled in a trial of the OX40 agonist ivuxolimab. The sequenced DNA is TGTGCCAGCAGCTCCGGGGTAACTAGCACAGATACGCAGTATTTT. It encodes CASSSGVTSTDTQYF.